This paragraph covers one T cell receptor (beta chain) sequence. This clonotype has only a few counts. The antigen this receptor binds is unknown. Within one base of it there is no much larger clone, and no base qualities were kept. Instrument on record: Illumina NovaSeq 6000. TCR cDNA was synthesized by 5'RACE template switching, through which a universal primer site and unique molecular identifiers were introduced. Priming for cDNA synthesis came from both the TCR alpha and TCR beta constant segments. Library amplification involved two PCR steps, and the second step added sample barcodes and sequencing adapters. Sequencing of libraries was performed on Illumina HiSeq 2500 (2x100 bp) or NovaSeq (2x150 bp). The study's processing was this. MIGEC handled demultiplexing of reads and collapsing into UMI consensus sequences, while MiXCR performed V(D)J alignment. Vaccine-responding clonotypes were defined with edgeR using replicate PBMC samples, requiring FDR below 0.01 and a log2 fold change above 5 up to day 15. CD4 or CD8 identity was assigned to each bulk clonotype according to whether the clonotype was present at higher abundance in the sequenced CD4 repertoire or the sequenced CD8 repertoire. TCRdb reran the public reads through fastp at Q25 and MiXCR, keeping productive beta chains. Every distinct CDR3 protein forms one entry, paired with its most common genes and DNA. The V and J calls, along with clone size, are taken from TCRdb and not from the paper's own processing. This sample lists about 350,000 distinct CDR3 sequences; roughly 4% were detected once. Around 23% of the sample comes from the top ten.

The data were taken from a study of T cells after yellow fever vaccination (dated by TCRdb to between 2017 and 2020). Describing the broader study: Libraries from fractions with low cell numbers were prepared with the SMART-Seq v4 Ultra Low Input RNA kit. Bulk PBMC replicates and cell subsets were isolated from blood drawn at multiple timepoints before and after both primary and secondary immunization. Two healthy male donors made up the cohort, one aged 18 to 29 years and the other aged 30 to 40 years. To track T-cell clones before and after primary and booster YFV17D yellow fever vaccination, bulk TCR alpha and beta repertoires were sequenced longitudinally.

Sample treatment or condition, as interpreted from the label and publication: live attenuated yellow fever vaccine strain. At every blood-draw timepoint, two biological replicates of bulk PBMCs were collected. PBMCs were isolated from peripheral blood using a standard Ficoll-Paque protocol. RNA was extracted with TriZol from bulk PBMCs, CD4 and CD8 fractions, and dextramer-positive and dextramer-negative fractions. What the work shows at the level of the full study, not this receptor alone: Computational filtering was needed because FACS-sorted repertoires could contain abundant contaminating clonotypes from the bulk population. After the booster, most of the clones that had expanded following primary vaccination were detected again (around 95% of CD4 and more than 85% of CD8), which suggests that memory was broadly maintained. Compared with the primary T-cell response, the secondary T-cell response was weaker but faster, peaking on day 5 rather than day 15. A small fraction of clonotypes appeared in both the CD4 and CD8 compartments, likely as a result of convergent recombination. Because only a couple of donors were included in the study, the extent to which the findings can be generalized is limited.

There are 15 amino acids in the CDR3, from cysteine to phenylalanine inclusive. Only the CDR3 DNA is retained, 45 bases long and in frame from the first base. V lost 3 bases and J lost 1 base; the stretch between them is 10 bases long. CDR1 SGDLS and CDR2 YYNGEE are derived from the germline V gene. The receptor's source is a man aged 18 to 30 who received the YFV17D yellow fever vaccine. The source material was PBMCs, sampled 5 days after the yellow fever booster vaccination. The chain is made from TRBV9 and TRBJ2-2; the D gene is perhaps TRBD2, on 6 matching bases. The CDR3 is CASSGTSRNTGELFF. The DNA sequence is as follows: TGTGCCAGCAGCGGTACTAGCAGGAACACCGGGGAGCTGTTTTTT.